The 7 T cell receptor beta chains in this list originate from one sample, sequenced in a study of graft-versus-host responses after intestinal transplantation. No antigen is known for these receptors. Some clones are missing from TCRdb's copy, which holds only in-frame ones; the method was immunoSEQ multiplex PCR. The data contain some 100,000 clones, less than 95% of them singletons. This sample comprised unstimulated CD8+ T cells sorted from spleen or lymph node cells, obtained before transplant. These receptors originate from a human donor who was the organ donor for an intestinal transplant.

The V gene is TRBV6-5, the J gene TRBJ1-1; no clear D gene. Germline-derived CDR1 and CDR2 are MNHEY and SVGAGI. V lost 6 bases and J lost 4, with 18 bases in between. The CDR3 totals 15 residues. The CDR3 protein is CASRKDSGIATEAFF. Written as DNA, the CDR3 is TGTGCCAGCAGAAAAGATTCCGGGATCGCCACTGAAGCTTTCTTT.

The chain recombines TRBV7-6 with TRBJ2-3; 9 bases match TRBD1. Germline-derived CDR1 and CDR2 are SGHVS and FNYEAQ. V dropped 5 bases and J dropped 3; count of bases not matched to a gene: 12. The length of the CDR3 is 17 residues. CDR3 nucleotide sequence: TGTGCCAGCAGCCCGTGGACCGGGACAGGGAGGACAGATACGCAGTATTTT. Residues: CASSPWTGTGRTDTQYF.

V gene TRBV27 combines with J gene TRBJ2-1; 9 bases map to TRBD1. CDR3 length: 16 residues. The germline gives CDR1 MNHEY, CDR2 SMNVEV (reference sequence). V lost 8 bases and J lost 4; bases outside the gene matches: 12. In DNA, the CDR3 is TGTGCCAGCGCCTCCCCGGGGACAGGGTTTTACAATGAGCAGTTCTTC. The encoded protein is CASASPGTGFYNEQFF.

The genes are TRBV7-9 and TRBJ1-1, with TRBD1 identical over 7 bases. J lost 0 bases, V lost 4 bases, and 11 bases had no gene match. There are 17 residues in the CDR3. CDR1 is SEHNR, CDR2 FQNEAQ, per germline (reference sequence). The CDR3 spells CASSSVPGQLMNTEAFF. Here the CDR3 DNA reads TGTGCCAGCAGCTCTGTCCCGGGACAGCTTATGAACACTGAAGCTTTCTTT.

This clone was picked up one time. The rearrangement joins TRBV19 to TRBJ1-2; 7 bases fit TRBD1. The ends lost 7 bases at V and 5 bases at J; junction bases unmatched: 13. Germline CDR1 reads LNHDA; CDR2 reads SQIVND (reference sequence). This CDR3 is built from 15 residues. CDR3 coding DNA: TGTGCCAGTAATCATCGGGACAGTATACAATATGGCTACACCTTC. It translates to CASNHRDSIQYGYTF.

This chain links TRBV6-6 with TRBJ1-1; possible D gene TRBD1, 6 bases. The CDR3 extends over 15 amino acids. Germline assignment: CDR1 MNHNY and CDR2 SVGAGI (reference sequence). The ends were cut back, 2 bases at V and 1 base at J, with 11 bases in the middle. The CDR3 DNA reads TGTGCCAGCAGTTACCCGGCAGGGGCGAACACTGAAGCTTTCTTT. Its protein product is CASSYPAGANTEAFF.

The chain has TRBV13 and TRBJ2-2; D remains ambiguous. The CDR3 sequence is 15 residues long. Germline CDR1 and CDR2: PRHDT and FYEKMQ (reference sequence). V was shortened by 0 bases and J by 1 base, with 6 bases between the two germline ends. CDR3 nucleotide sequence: TGTGCCAGCAGCTTAGGACAGCAGAACACCGGGGAGCTGTTTTTT. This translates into CASSLGQQNTGELFF.